What follows are 13 T cell receptor beta chains derived from one specimen sequenced in a study of T-cell reconstitution after alpha-beta-depleted transplantation in children. Preparation of the TCRbeta library involved a method that used unique molecular identifiers. One entry per CDR3 protein, called by TCRdb with MiXCR from the PCR reads. Here the sample spans roughly 70,000 distinct CDR3 sequences, roughly 4.9% being singletons. This specimen consisted of PBMCs, mostly from graft donor cells, obtained 180 days after TCRalphabeta/CD19-depleted stem cell transplant. These receptors came from a boy under three years old who had a stem cell transplant for acute myeloid leukemia, so the T cells may come from the graft donor.

This clonotype has at least ten counts. The chain recombines TRBV20-1 with TRBJ1-5, with TRBD1 matching 10 bases. Germline V gene data show CDR1 as DFQATT and CDR2 as SNEGSKA (reference sequence). The CDR3 consists of 15 residues. J lost 4 bases, V lost 0 bases, and 3 bases had no gene match. CDR3 bases: TGCAGTGCTAGAGATCCGGGACAGGGGAATCAGCCCCAGCATTTT. Translated, it gives CSARDPGQGNQPQHF.

This clonotype was observed many times. V gene TRBV12-3 or TRBV12-4 combines with J gene TRBJ1-3; D not certain. The length of the CDR3 is 14 residues. V lost 8 bases to trimming and J lost 8 bases, with 19 bases between them. DNA for the CDR3: TGTGCCAGCTATCCGACCCTCAGCGCGCACACCATATATTTT. Translating it yields CASYPTLSAHTIYF.

This clonotype was observed at least ten times. The V gene is TRBV12-3 or TRBV12-4, the J gene TRBJ2-1; TRBD1 agrees at 7 bases. The J segment lost 2 bases and the V segment lost 5 bases, leaving 6 bases of the junction unmatched. The CDR3 consists of 15 residues. CDR3 bases: TGTGCCAGCAGTATCCCCGGGACAGCCTACAATGAGCAGTTCTTC. Translated, it gives CASSIPGTAYNEQFF.

This clonotype was seen ten or more times. The chain uses TRBV4-3 and TRBJ1-2; no firm D call. V lost 3 bases, J lost 8 bases, and 13 bases lay in between. The V gene's germline CDR1 is LGHNA and CDR2 YSLEER. CDR3 length equals 13 residues. Here the CDR3 reads CASSHSQPGGYTF. The CDR3 DNA reads as TGCGCCAGCAGCCATTCCCAACCGGGCGGCTACACCTTC.

At least ten counts were recorded for this clonotype. This chain connects TRBV12-3 or TRBV12-4 to TRBJ2-2; no firm D call. The length of the CDR3 is 14 residues. Trimming took off 2 bases at V and 1 base at J, with 5 bases between the two ends. The chain's CDR3 is CASSLTENTGELFF. CDR3 DNA sequence: TGTGCCAGCAGTTTAACGGAGAACACCGGGGAGCTGTTTTTT.

In its sample, this clonotype was seen many times. The chain carries TRBV28 and TRBJ1-6, with D maybe TRBD1 (6 bases). CDR1 is MDHEN, CDR2 SYDVKM, per germline. This CDR3 has 15 residues. V was cut by 5 bases and J by 4 bases, with 12 bases left in between. Written as DNA, the CDR3 is TGTGCCAGCAGTGCTCCTACAGGGTATAATTCACCCCTCCACTTT. It codes for CASSAPTGYNSPLHF.

The sample holds many counts of this clonotype. The chain's CDR3 is CAWSPETGTSYEQYF. In DNA, the CDR3 is TGTGCCTGGAGTCCCGAGACAGGGACCTCCTACGAGCAGTACTTC. J is TRBJ2-7 and V is TRBV30; 7 bases agree with TRBD1. The CDR3 has 15 residues. Germline CDR1 is GTSNPN and CDR2 is SVGIG (reference sequence). The V segment lost 2 bases and the J segment 0 bases; nucleotides outside the gene matches: 7.

This clonotype was counted at least ten times. The CDR3 protein is CASSLRQGASPQHF. The CDR3 coding sequence is TGTGCCAGCAGTTTGCGGCAGGGGGCCTCGCCCCAGCATTTT. The chain couples TRBV12-3 or TRBV12-4 to TRBJ1-5, with 8 bases lining up with TRBD1. V shed 3 bases, J shed 9 bases, and the junction held 7 bases outside the gene matches. The CDR3 is 14 amino acids.

This clonotype was seen repeatedly, ten times or more. The V and J genes are TRBV12-3 or TRBV12-4 and TRBJ2-3; perhaps D is TRBD1 or TRBD2 (6 bases each). The V end was cut by 6 bases, the J end by 3 bases, with 22 bases between. The CDR3 has 17 amino acids. CDR3 in DNA: TGTGCCAGCAGAGGGGGAGGACGTGAGAAACAGACAGATACGCAGTATTTT. It translates to CASRGGGREKQTDTQYF.

This clonotype was seen repeatedly, ten times or more. The V and J genes are TRBV10-3 and TRBJ2-5; D possibly uses TRBD1 or TRBD2 (8 bases each). This CDR3 region has 16 residues. CDR1 is ENHRY and CDR2 is SYGVKD in the germline V gene. Trimming cost V 4 bases and J 1 base, with 16 bases left between them. The DNA for the CDR3 is TGTGCCATCAGTGGGAGTAGCGGGACAGGCCAAGAGACCCAGTACTTC. Translation: CAISGSSGTGQETQYF.

This clonotype has ten or more counts. The chain has TRBV12-3 or TRBV12-4 and TRBJ2-1, with 10 bases aligning to TRBD2. V lost 6 bases to trimming and J lost 16 bases; unmatched junction nucleotides: 12. The CDR3 extends over 13 amino acids. CDR3 nucleotides: TGTGCCAGCAGCTTTCTAGAGCGGGGGGGAGGATTCTTC. Translating gives CASSFLERGGGFF.

This clonotype has a count of ten or more. V is TRBV7-2 and J is TRBJ2-1; D is unresolved. The length of the CDR3 is 12 residues. V was cut by 3 bases and J by 9 bases, with 9 bases left in between. Germline loops: CDR1 SGHTA, CDR2 FQGNSA. The CDR3: CASSFLGVEQFF. DNA of the CDR3: TGTGCCAGCAGCTTTCTTGGTGTTGAGCAGTTCTTC.

This clonotype was recorded many times. J is TRBJ2-2 and V is TRBV5-6; 11 nucleotides match TRBD1. CDR1 and CDR2 (germline): SGHDT, YYEEEE. The trim removed 4 bases at V and 7 bases at J, leaving 12 bases unmatched. The CDR3 totals 17 residues. CDR3 nucleotide sequence: TGTGCCAGCAGCACTATTACCGGGACAGGGGGTCTCGGGGAGCTGTTTTTT. This sequence encodes CASSTITGTGGLGELFF.